This TCR beta chain was recovered during a study of cytomegalovirus exposure and HLA in healthy donors. Study conclusions and caveats: Reports indicated that the classifier achieved high specificity and sensitivity in diagnosing cytomegalovirus status.

In this sample, this clone turned up a few times. Its antigen is as yet unknown. The PCR was carried out with 60 Vbeta primers and 13 Jbeta primers. TCRdb keeps only in-frame clones here, not all; method: immunoSEQ multiplex PCR. The sample holds some 110,000 clones, around 60% seen once. The sequencing input was PBMCs. This clonotype was obtained from a middle-aged woman in good health and CMV-seropositive.

Here the CDR3 reads CASSYSRHHGGEAFF. As DNA, the CDR3 is TGTGCCAGCAGTTACTCGAGACACCACGGGGGTGAAGCTTTCTTT. The chain links TRBV6-5 to TRBJ1-1; the D gene is possibly TRBD1 (5 bases). Trimming cost V 0 bases and J 7 bases, with 15 bases left between them. The CDR3 covers 15 residues. Germline-derived CDR1 and CDR2 are MNHEY and SVGAGI.